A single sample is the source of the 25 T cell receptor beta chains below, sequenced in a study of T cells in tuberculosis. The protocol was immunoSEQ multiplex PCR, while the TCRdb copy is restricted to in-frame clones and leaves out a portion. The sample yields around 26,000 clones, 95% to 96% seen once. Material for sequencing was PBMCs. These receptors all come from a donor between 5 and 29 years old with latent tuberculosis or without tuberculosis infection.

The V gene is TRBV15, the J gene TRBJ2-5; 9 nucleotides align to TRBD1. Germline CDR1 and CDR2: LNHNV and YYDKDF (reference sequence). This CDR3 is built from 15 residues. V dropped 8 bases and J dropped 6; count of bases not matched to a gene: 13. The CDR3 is CATSLGQGGRKTQYF. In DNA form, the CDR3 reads TGTGCCACCTCATTGGGACAGGGCGGGAGAAAGACCCAGTACTTC.

CDR3 region: CAWSLTGGPMSSYNSPLHF. As DNA, the CDR3 is TGTGCCTGGAGTCTGACAGGGGGCCCTATGAGCTCCTATAATTCACCCCTCCACTTT. This chain links TRBV30 with TRBJ1-6; the match to TRBD1 covers 10 bases. The germline CDR1 and CDR2 sequences are GTSNPN and SVGIG (reference sequence). V lost 2 bases and J lost 0; bases outside the gene matches: 10. There are 19 residues in the CDR3.

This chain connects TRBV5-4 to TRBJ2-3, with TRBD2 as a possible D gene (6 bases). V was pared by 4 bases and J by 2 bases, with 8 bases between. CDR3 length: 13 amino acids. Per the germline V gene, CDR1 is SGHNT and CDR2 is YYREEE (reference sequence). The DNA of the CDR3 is TGTGCCAGCAGCGGGACTGCCACAGATACGCAGTATTTT. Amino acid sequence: CASSGTATDTQYF.

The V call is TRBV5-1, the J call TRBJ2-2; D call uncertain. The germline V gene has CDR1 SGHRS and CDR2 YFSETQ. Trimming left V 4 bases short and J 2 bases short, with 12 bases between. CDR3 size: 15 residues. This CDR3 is CASSPTAGNTGELFF. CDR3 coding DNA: TGCGCCAGCAGCCCTACGGCAGGAAACACCGGGGAGCTGTTTTTT.

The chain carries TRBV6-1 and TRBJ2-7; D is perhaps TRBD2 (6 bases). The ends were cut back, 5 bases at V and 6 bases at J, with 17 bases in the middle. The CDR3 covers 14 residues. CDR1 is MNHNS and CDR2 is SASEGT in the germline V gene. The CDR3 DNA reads TGTGCCAGCAGTCAACTAGCCCTAGACGGCGAGCAGTACGTC. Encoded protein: CASSQLALDGEQYV.

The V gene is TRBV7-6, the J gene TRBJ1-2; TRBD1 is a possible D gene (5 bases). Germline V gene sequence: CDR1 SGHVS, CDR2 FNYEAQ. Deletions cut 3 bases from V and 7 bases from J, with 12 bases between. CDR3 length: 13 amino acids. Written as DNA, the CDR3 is TGTGCCAGCAGCTTCCGTGGGGGGACTGGCTACACCTTC. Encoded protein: CASSFRGGTGYTF.

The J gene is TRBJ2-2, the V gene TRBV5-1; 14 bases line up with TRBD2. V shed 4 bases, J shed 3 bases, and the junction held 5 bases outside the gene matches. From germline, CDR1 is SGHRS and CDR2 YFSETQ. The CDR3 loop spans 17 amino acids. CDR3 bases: TGCGCCAGCAGCAAGACTAGCGGGGGGGCCGACACCGGGGAGCTGTTTTTT. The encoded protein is CASSKTSGGADTGELFF.

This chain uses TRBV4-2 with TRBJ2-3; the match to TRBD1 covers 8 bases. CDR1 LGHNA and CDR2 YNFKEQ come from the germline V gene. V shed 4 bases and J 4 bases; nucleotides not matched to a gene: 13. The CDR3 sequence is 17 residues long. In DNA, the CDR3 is TGTGCCAGCAGCCCCGACAGGGGAGGACGGGGGTCAGATACGCAGTATTTT. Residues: CASSPDRGGRGSDTQYF.

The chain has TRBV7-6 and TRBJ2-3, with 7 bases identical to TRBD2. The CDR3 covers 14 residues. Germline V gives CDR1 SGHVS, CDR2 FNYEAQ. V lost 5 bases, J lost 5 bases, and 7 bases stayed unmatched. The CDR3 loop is CASSTRLARDTQYF. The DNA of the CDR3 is TGTGCCAGCAGCACGCGACTAGCCCGAGATACGCAGTATTTT. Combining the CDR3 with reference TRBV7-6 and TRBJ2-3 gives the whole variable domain GAGVSQSPRYKVTKRGQDVALRCDPISGHVSLYWYRQALGQGPEFLTYFNYEAQQDKSGLPNDRFSAERPEGSISTLTIQRTEQRDSAMYRCASSTRLARDTQYFGPGTRLTVL.

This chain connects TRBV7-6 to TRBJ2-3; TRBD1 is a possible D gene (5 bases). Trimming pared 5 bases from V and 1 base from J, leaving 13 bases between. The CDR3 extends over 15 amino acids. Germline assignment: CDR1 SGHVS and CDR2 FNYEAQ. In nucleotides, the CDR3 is TGTGCCAGCAGCCCGACAGTGATCGGCACAGATACGCAGTATTTT. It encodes CASSPTVIGTDTQYF.

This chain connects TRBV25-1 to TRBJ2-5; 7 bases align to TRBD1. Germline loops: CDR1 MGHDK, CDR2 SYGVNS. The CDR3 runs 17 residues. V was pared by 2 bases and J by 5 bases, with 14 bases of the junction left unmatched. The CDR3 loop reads CASSEPSTGITRETQYF. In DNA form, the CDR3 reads TGTGCCAGCAGTGAACCGTCGACAGGGATCACCCGGGAGACCCAGTACTTC.

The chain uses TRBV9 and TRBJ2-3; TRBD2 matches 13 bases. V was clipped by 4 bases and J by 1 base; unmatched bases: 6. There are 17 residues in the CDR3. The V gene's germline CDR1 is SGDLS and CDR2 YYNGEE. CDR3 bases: TGTGCCAGCAGCCTACGACTAGCGGGGGGCCGCACAGATACGCAGTATTTT. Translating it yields CASSLRLAGGRTDTQYF. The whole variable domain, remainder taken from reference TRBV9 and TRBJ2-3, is DSGVTQTPKHLITATGQRVTLRCSPRSGDLSVYWYQQSLDQGLQFLIQYYNGEERAKGNILERFSAQQFPDLHSELNLSSLELGDSALYFCASSLRLAGGRTDTQYFGPGTRLTVL.

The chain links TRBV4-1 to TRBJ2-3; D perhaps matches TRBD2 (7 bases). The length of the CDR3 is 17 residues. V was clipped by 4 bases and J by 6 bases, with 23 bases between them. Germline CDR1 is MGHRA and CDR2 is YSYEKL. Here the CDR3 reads CASSPIRGGGPSDTQYF. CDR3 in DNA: TGCGCCAGCAGCCCAATACGGGGCGGGGGCCCCTCGGATACGCAGTATTTT.

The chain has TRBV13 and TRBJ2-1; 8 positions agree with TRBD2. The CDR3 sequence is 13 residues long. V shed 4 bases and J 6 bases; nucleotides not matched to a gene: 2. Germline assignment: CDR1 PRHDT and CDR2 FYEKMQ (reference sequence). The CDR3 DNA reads TGTGCCAGCAGCTCGGGGGGGATCAATGAGCAGTTCTTC. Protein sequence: CASSSGGINEQFF. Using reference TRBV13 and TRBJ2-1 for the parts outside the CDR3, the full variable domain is AAGVIQSPRHLIKEKRETATLKCYPIPRHDTVYWYQQGPGQDPQFLISFYEKMQSDKGSIPDRFSAQQFSDYHSELNMSSLELGDSALYFCASSSGGINEQFFGPGTRLTVL.

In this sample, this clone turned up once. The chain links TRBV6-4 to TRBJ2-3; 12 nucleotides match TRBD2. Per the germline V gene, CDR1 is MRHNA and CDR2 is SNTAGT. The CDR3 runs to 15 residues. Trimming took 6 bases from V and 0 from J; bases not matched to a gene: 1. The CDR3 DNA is TGTGCCAGCAGACTAGCGGGGGGCAGCACAGATACGCAGTATTTT. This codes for CASRLAGGSTDTQYF.

The CDR3 coding sequence is TGTGCCAGCAGCCCGCAAGGGGGGGGCGGGGAGCTGTTTTTT. Translated: CASSPQGGGGELFF. This chain connects TRBV9 to TRBJ2-2, with TRBD2 as a possible D gene (7 bases). Germline CDR1 is SGDLS and CDR2 is YYNGEE. The CDR3 has 14 residues. Trimming removed 4 bases at V and 7 bases at J, with 14 bases between.

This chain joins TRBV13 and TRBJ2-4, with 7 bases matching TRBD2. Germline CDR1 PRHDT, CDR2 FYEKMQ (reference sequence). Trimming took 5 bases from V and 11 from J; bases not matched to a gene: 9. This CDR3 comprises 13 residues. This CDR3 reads CASSQKARGVQYF. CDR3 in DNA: TGTGCCAGCAGCCAAAAAGCTCGGGGGGTTCAGTACTTC.

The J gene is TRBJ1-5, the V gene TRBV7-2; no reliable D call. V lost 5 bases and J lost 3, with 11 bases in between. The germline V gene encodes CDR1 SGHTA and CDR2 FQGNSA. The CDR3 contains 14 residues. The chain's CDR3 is CASSQQVINQPQHF. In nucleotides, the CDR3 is TGTGCCAGCAGCCAGCAGGTGATCAATCAGCCCCAGCATTTT.

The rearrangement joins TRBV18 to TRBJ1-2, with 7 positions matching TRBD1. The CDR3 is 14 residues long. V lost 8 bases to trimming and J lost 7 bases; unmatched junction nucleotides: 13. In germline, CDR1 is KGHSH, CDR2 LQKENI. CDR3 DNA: TGTGCCAGCCAGACGAATATAGGGGGCGGTGGCTACACCTTC. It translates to CASQTNIGGGGYTF.

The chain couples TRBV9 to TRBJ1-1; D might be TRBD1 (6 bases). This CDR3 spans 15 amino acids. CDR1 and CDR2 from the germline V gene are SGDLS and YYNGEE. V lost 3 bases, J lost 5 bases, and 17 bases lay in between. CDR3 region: CASSERRGIGTEAFF. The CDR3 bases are TGTGCCAGCAGCGAACGCAGGGGCATTGGGACTGAAGCTTTCTTT.

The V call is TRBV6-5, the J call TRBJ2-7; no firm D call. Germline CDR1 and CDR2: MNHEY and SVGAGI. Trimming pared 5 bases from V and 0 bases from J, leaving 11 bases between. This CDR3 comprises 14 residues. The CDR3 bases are TGTGCCAGCAGTCCCGAACGGTACTCCTACGAGCAGTACTTC. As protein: CASSPERYSYEQYF.

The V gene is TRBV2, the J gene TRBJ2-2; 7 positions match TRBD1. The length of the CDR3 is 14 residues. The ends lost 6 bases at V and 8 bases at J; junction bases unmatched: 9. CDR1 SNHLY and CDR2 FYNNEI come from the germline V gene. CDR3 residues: CASRNRGGTGELFF. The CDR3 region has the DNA TGTGCCAGCAGAAACAGGGGCGGCACTGGGGAGCTGTTTTTT.

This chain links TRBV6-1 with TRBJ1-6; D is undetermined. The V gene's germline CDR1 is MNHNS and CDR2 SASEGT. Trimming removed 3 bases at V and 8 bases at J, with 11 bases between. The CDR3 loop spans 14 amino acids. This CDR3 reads CASSEGEPYSPLHF. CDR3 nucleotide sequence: TGTGCCAGCAGTGAGGGAGAACCTTATTCACCCCTCCACTTT.

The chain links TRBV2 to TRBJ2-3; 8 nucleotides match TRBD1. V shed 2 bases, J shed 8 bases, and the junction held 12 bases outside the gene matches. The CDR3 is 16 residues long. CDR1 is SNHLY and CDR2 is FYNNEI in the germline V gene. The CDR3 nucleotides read TGTGCCAGCAGTGAAATTCCCTCGGACAGGGATGCTACGCAGTATTTT. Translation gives CASSEIPSDRDATQYF.

The CDR3 sequence is CASSRGEGTDTQYF. The DNA of the CDR3 is TGTGCCAGCAGCAGAGGGGAGGGGACAGATACGCAGTATTTT. The V call is TRBV21-1, the J call TRBJ2-3; the D call in the table, TRBD2, was not verified against the DNA. TRBV21-1 is a pseudogene. The CDR3 consists of 14 residues.